This TCR beta chain was identified during a study of cytomegalovirus exposure and HLA in healthy donors. Trimming pared 4 bases from V and 6 bases from J, leaving 13 bases between. The germline V gene has CDR1 MNHEY and CDR2 SMNVEV (reference sequence). The CDR3 is 13 residues long. With 60 Vbeta and 13 Jbeta primers, the PCR was carried out. Sequenced by immunoSEQ multiplex PCR; TCRdb stores in-frame clones only, minus some. The profile covers approximately 170,000 clones, with about four fifths appearing a single time and 1.5% taken by the ten largest. The V gene is TRBV27, the J gene TRBJ2-7; TRBD1 might be the D (5 bases). Sequencing was carried out using PBMCs. This sequence originates from a male donor in good health and CMV-seronegative. CDR3 DNA sequence: TGTGCCAGCAGTTATATCCAGGGTACCGAGCAGTACTTC. Translated: CASSYIQGTEQYF.